This T cell receptor beta chain came from a study of CD8 T cells in Susac syndrome. Germline lookup yields CDR1 MNHEY and CDR2 SMNVEV (reference sequence). The length of the CDR3 is 16 residues. J was trimmed by 6 bases and V by 5 bases; bases with no gene match: 16. In its sample, this clonotype was seen once. An input of 0.5 to 1 ug of RNA was subjected to reverse transcription using random hexamers. TCRdb re-called the immunoSEQ multiplex PCR reads through MiXCR, storing one row per CDR3 protein. The top ten hold roughly 0.11% of the sample, which has about 440,000 distinct CDR3 sequences, more than 80% seen once. CD8+ and CD4+ T cells circulating in blood were sequenced for TCR beta.

The receptor comes from a human donor with multiple sclerosis. V usage is TRBV27 and J usage is TRBJ2-7; 7 bases align to TRBD2. The sample was CD8+ T cells from PBMCs. The CDR3 protein is CASSPSSGLTSLEQYF. CDR3 in DNA: TGTGCCAGCAGTCCCTCATCGGGACTAACCTCCCTCGAGCAGTACTTC.